This T cell receptor beta chain was found in a study of blood T cell repertoires in COVID-19. Study background: The cDNA or gDNA used as material had been derived from T cells, B-cell-depleted T cells, or PBMCs.

Authors' analysis steps: Counts of nucleated cells, estimated from reference gene primer amplification, were obtained. TCRdb's table, derived via immunoSEQ multiplex PCR, lists solely in-frame clones and lacks some. Clone size and the V and J calls come from that table; the DNA yielded D and trimming. The repertoire holds roughly 260,000 clones, with around 82% as singletons. The sequenced sample was peripheral blood. This TCR derives from a woman in her 70s with acute or convalescent COVID-19.

The CDR3 bases are TGTGCCAGTAGTGCGAACAGGAATAGCAATCAGCCCCAGCATTTT. Protein product: CASSANRNSNQPQHF. V and J are TRBV19 and TRBJ1-5, with D tentatively TRBD1 (5 bases). Trimming took off 5 bases at V and 0 bases at J, with 11 bases between the two ends. The CDR3 extends over 15 amino acids. CDR1 is LNHDA and CDR2 is SQIVND in the germline V gene (reference sequence).